This entry is about one TCR beta chain. The method was immunoSEQ multiplex PCR; TCRdb's version includes in-frame clones alone and lacks a portion of them. The sample comprises 8,500 to 13,000 clones, around 74% of which are singletons, and under 30% rests with the top ten. The CDR3 is made up of 17 amino acids. Between the trimmed V and J ends, which lost 1 base and 8 bases, there was a span of 20 bases. The germline CDR1 and CDR2 sequences are SGHAT and FQNNGV. This sample is drawn from a study of sequential checkpoint blockade in melanoma. About the study: Both treatment sequences were followed by maintenance nivolumab.

Documented treatment: randomized to nivolumab then ipilimumab (arm A) or the reverse (arm B). Live CD3+CD8+ CD19− CD56− cells were sorted from PBMCs. The rearrangement joins TRBV11-2 to TRBJ1-4, with D possibly being TRBD1 (5 bases). Sequences were derived from CD8+ T cells sorted from blood (inferred from file names), sampled from a patient given nivolumab and ipilimumab in sequence. This sequence originates from a human donor with melanoma. The CDR3 sequence is CASSLGAGPHQGEKLFF. DNA of the CDR3: TGTGCCAGCAGCTTAGGGGCGGGACCCCACCAAGGGGAAAAACTGTTTTTT. Using reference TRBV11-2 and TRBJ1-4 for the parts outside the CDR3, the full variable domain is EAGVAQSPRYKIIEKRQSVAFWCNPISGHATLYWYQQILGQGPKLLIQFQNNGVVDDSQLPKDRFSAERLKGVDSTLKIQPAKLEDSAVYLCASSLGAGPHQGEKLFFGSGTQLSVL.